This T cell receptor beta chain was sequenced for a study of cytomegalovirus exposure and HLA in healthy donors (dated by TCRdb to 2016 to 2017). In the study overall: An earlier analysis of roughly 630 of the donors reported roughly 270 Gb of sequence data and 100 million to 140 million unique TCR beta sequences from 150 million to 200 million T cells. An early release that covered several hundred HLA-typed donors contained 250 to 350 gigabases of sequencing data and tens of millions of unique TCR sequences. Among the approximately 400 genotyped donors, about 83% belonged to the genetic ancestry cluster associated with self-reported Caucasian donors. The study was designed to test whether signatures of past pathogen exposure could be identified by cataloging public T cell receptors. The T cell repertoires of around 730 subjects were profiled by immunosequencing and related to cytomegalovirus serostatus. Along with the roughly 670-subject first cohort, a separate validation cohort of over a hundred different subjects was used. The study combined high-throughput TCR immunosequencing, statistical association of individual TCRs with disease status, and machine learning to predict cytomegalovirus infection status. To study patterns of TCR occurrence, a later analysis re-analyzed previously published TCR beta repertoires from hundreds of donors and added high-resolution HLA genotyping. The later analysis used no new phenotypic data to find candidate immune exposures, relying instead on TCR beta sequences and their occurrence across donors. In an earlier analysis of 500 to 650 of the donors, high-throughput TCR beta sequencing was used to judge whether each TCR beta V gene segment behaved as functional or pseudogenic. Donor age, sex, ethnicity and CMV serostatus were compiled together with the repertoire data. In a later genetic analysis, genome-wide SNP genotypes for about three fifths of the roughly 670 donors were used, and that subset was treated as a discovery cohort. Every discovery cohort repertoire had been produced on one sequencing platform. Class I and class II HLA loci were covered by the typing at four-digit resolution. Typing coverage differed by locus: A, B, C, DRB1 and DQB1 were typed in roughly 620-640 donors, DQA1 in 522, DPA1 in over 600, and DPB1 in roughly 450. A handful of DR-DQ haplotypes were handled as single units for association and clustering because linkage in the cohort was strong. Among some 410 genotyped donors of the cohort, an average of around 240,000 unique TCR beta nucleotide sequences was sequenced per donor, of which about 18% were non-productive. The paper as a whole reports these results and caveats: A later analysis found that TCR association rates varied across HLA loci, with DRB1 alleles showing the most associated TCRs and HLA-C alleles the fewest. Most TCR sequences were observed very rarely across donors, whereas some public TCRs were present in many individuals. A cluster of highly shared sequence variants was judged likely to be a technical artifact of the sequencing pipeline. Broadly in line with IMGT annotations, most TCR beta V segments showed up in productive rearrangements about 87% or about 30% of the time in an earlier analysis of approximately 640 of the donors. The study listed 164 TCR beta chains as associated with cytomegalovirus. A later analysis associated about 17,000 TCR beta sequences with specific HLA alleles at a false discovery rate of 0.05. The cohort was sequenced for TCR beta chains only, and without alpha or paired-chain data the features that could be detected were limited. In a later analysis, most CMV-associated TCR beta chains were found to appear HLA-restricted, with HLA associations seemingly driven largely by CMV exposure. A further reported finding was that TCR beta sequences accurately predicted the HLA-A and HLA-B alleles for most subjects in the first cohort. In a later analysis, several top co-occurrence clusters were reported to appear linked to parvovirus B19, influenza, CMV and Epstein-Barr virus. In both the original and validation cohorts, the classifier was reported to diagnose cytomegalovirus status with high specificity and sensitivity. Correlated functional status among segregating V segments might reflect linkage disequilibrium, but an unknown experimental factor could not be ruled out. Because counts were too low, about 18 rarely observed V segments, including chromosome 9 orphons, were excluded from the earlier analysis of 587 of the donors. A few of the identified cytomegalovirus-associated TCR beta chains were confirmed in vitro to be specific for cytomegalovirus antigens. Because the 87-base-pair reads could not distinguish some IMGT-functional V segments, including TRBV6-2 and TRBV6-3, those segments were excluded. HLA typing was unavailable for some donors at each locus, so association tests used only the typed subset. Strong co-occurrence of HLA alleles, especially DR and DQ, made assigning TCR associations to individual alleles difficult. Roughly uniform sequencing depth across donors was assumed in presence/absence analyses, although this assumption may not hold. Immune exposure information for the cohort was limited to CMV serostatus. Compared with the roughly 670-donor mean, donors in an Asian-associated ancestry cluster had fewer N-insertions in productive TCRs, according to a later genetic analysis. V-gene and J-gene trimming of TCR beta chains was associated with a missense DCLRE1C variant in a later genetic analysis, and the association was replicated in an independent cohort. It was suggested by the authors that the approach could potentially be generalized to other disease states and immunological phenotypes. Compared with equally common non-associated chains, HLA-associated TCR beta chains in a later analysis were more clonally expanded and had lower generation probabilities.

The library was obtained by the immunoSEQ multiplex PCR assay. For the multiplex PCR, a mixture combining 60 forward primers for TCR Vbeta segments and 13 reverse primers for TCR Jbeta segments was used. The CDR3 region of rearranged TCR beta genes was amplified from genomic DNA by a multiplex PCR assay. The Illumina HiSeq System was used to sequence the amplified TCR beta libraries as 87-base-pair reads. In the source study's methods: Across the 500 to 850 repertoires, a later analysis counted about 81 million unique TCR beta chains, around 11 million of which were shared by at least two donors. To remove PCR and sequencing errors, raw reads were error-corrected and collapsed into unique sequences using a nearest-neighbor algorithm that merged closely related sequences. To assign V, D and J gene segments, CDR3 sequences were aligned to IMGT reference sequences. Each retained sequence needed at least a six-nucleotide match to both a V gene segment and a J gene segment. A rearrangement counted as productive if the CDR3 had no stop codons and remained in frame with V and J, and every other rearrangement counted as non-productive. Following IMGT convention, CDR3 was defined as the stretch from the second conserved V-encoded cysteine to the conserved J-encoded phenylalanine. In an earlier analysis of 587 of the donors, sequences lacking an unambiguous match to a single V gene segment were excluded. In an earlier analysis of some 590 of the donors, a V segment was called functional when productive rearrangements were above 56.7%, and segregating when the standard deviation between donors exceeded 5%. To diagnose cytomegalovirus status from the catalog of TCR beta chain sequences, a statistical classification framework was built. A later analysis assigned V and J genes by comparing TCR nucleotide sequences with IMGT/GENE-DB human TR gene sequences. A later analysis assigned CDR3 sequences and most-parsimonious VDJ recombination scenarios with the TCRdist pipeline. A later analysis defined each TCR beta chain by its CDR3 amino acid sequence plus V-gene family, and excluded reads lacking a unique V-gene family. To address suspected cross-contamination and a sequencing artifact, a later analysis removed roughly 580 highly shared, low-generation-probability nucleotide sequences. In a later analysis, a clonal expansion index was calculated for each public chain from normalized within-repertoire ranks of inferred template counts. In a later analysis, generation probabilities were computed using a VDJ recombination model fitted to out-of-frame rearrangements, and the results were checked against IGoR. Hypergeometric tests were used in a later analysis to score TCR-TCR, TCR-HLA and TCR-CMV co-occurrence, with a repertoire-size bias correction applied to the TCR pairs. False discovery rates were estimated in a later analysis by permuting HLA or CMV assignments 20 times. A later analysis grouped co-occurring TCRs with DBSCAN, adding TCRdist sequence similarity when clustering within HLA-allele-positive subsets. Repertoires with fewer than 30,000 or more than 120,000 public chains, plus five repertoires with anomalous nucleotide sharing, were excluded from co-occurrence clustering. This is the immuneACCESS table as TCRdb keeps it, with only in-frame sequences that have V and J called. A part of the clones is gone; compared with another copy, unresolved V genes explain less than half, and the rest is unexplained. V and J calls and clone size follow that table, whereas D and trimming were derived from the DNA. The sample contains 100,000 to 150,000 clones, roughly four fifths of them found a single time. The ten largest clones take up over 5% of the sample.

Regarding this clone: Its antigen is still unknown. The sample holds no much larger clone one base away, and base qualities are not on file.

Germline trimming amounts to 2 bases on V and 0 bases on J, with 4 as the count of junction bases outside the gene matches. CDR1 is given as SEHNR and CDR2 as FQNEAQ, both from the germline V gene (reference sequence). Counted from cysteine to phenylalanine, this CDR3 has 16 amino acids. Here the CDR3 DNA is all that survives: 48 bases in frame from base 1. The cohort consisted of some 730 healthy bone marrow donors. Cohort members were all nominally healthy when sampled, although unrecorded immune exposures were likely present. The donor tested CMV seronegative, placing the donor among the 350 or so seronegative members of the cohort. Every donor gave a peripheral blood sample, and the peripheral blood mononuclear cells from that sample were used for TCR beta sequencing. The Qiagen DNeasy Blood Extraction Kit was used to extract genomic DNA from the blood cell samples.

Sequenced material: PBMCs. The chain joins TRBV7-9 to TRBJ2-1; 7 of the junction bases match TRBD1. This TCR came from a middle-aged woman in good health and CMV-seronegative. CDR3 reads: CASSLRQGISYNEQFF. The nucleotides are TGTGCCAGCAGCTTACGACAGGGCATCTCCTACAATGAGCAGTTCTTC.